Sequencing of this T cell receptor (beta chain) was carried out in a study of PD-L1 blockade in urothelial cancer. Findings of the study overall: In blood sampled pretreatment, TCR clonality below the median predicted better survival.

V lost 0 bases and J lost 4, with 15 bases in between. The length of the CDR3 is 16 residues. CDR1 SEHNR and CDR2 FQNEAQ come from the germline V gene (reference sequence). About this clone itself: As yet, its antigen is unknown.

Using immunoSEQ multiplex PCR, the repertoire was profiled, and TCRdb retains in-frame clones only, with some absent. The sample contains 70,000 to 90,000 clones, roughly 80% of which appear only once. The receptor comes from a man between 65 and 80 years old with urothelial cancer. This chain links TRBV7-9 with TRBJ2-5; TRBD2 might be the D (5 bases). The starting material was PBMCs, obtained around atezolizumab (anti-PD-L1) treatment. For the CDR3, the DNA is TGTGCCAGCAGCTTAGCGGAGGAACGGCTCCGAGAGACCCAGTACTTC. Translation: CASSLAEERLRETQYF.